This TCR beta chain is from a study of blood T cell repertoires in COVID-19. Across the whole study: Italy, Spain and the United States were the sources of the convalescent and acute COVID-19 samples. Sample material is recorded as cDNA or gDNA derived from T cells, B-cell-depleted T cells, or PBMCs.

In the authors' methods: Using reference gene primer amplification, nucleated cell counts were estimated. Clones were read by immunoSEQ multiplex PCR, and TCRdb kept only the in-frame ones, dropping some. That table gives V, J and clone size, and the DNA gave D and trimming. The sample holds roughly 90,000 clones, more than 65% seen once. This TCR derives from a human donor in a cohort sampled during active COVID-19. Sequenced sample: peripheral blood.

The CDR3 region is CASSPDRGINYGYTF. CDR3 DNA: TGTGCCAGCAGCCCCGACAGGGGGATCAACTATGGCTACACCTTC. V gene TRBV7-2 combines with J gene TRBJ1-2; 9 bases agree with TRBD1. V lost 5 bases, J lost 2 bases, and 6 bases stayed unmatched. The CDR3 loop spans 15 amino acids. Germline V gene data show CDR1 as SGHTA and CDR2 as FQGNSA.